This T cell receptor beta chain was captured in a study of Graves' ophthalmopathy and Graves' hyperthyroidism. Study context: Pretreatment peripheral blood was obtained at initial diagnosis. Study-level points and caveats: With over 85% sensitivity and less than 83% specificity, a 13-signature model separated ophthalmopathy from stable hyperthyroidism.

The study amplified TCR beta CDR3 regions using RNA transcripts. Second-round multiplex PCR came after a first-round RT-PCR that employed HTBI primers. TCRdb fed the multiplex PCR reads into MiXCR, producing one record per CDR3 protein. The profile shows approximately 640,000 distinct CDR3 sequences, roughly 41% of them singletons. V shed 2 bases and J 2 bases; nucleotides not matched to a gene: 13. The germline CDR1 and CDR2 sequences are SEHNR and FQNEAQ (reference sequence). CDR3 length: 21 amino acids. This clonotype was detected only a few times. The antigen remains unidentified. The sequenced sample was peripheral blood. This chain uses TRBV7-9 with TRBJ2-2; 14 bases agree with TRBD2. The source of this sequence is an adult man with Graves' ophthalmopathy. CDR3 amino acids: CASSLPRVRGLAGDNTGELFF. CDR3 in DNA: TGTGCCAGCAGCTTACCCCGGGTCAGGGGACTAGCGGGGGACAACACCGGGGAGCTGTTTTTT.